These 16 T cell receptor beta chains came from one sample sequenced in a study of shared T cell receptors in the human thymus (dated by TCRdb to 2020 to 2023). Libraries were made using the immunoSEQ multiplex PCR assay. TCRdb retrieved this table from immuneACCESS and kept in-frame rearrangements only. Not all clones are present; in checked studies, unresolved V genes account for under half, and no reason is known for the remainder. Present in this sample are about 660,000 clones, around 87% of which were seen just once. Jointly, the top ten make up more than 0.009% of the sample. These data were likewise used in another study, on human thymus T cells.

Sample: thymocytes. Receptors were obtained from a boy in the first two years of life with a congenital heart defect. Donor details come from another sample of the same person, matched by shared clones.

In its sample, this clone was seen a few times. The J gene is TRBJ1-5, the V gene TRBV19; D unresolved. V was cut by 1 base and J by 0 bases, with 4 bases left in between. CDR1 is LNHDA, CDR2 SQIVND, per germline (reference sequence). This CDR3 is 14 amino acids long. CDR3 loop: CASSIGYSNQPQHF. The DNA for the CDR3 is TGTGCCAGTAGTATAGGTTATAGCAATCAGCCCCAGCATTTT.

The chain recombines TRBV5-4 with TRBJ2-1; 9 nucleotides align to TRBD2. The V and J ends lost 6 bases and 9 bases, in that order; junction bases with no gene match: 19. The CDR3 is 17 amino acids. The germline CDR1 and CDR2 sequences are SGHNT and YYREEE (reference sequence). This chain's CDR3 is CASIPRPVAGGPVEQFF. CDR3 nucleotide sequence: TGTGCCAGCATCCCTCGCCCTGTGGCGGGAGGGCCGGTTGAGCAGTTCTTC.

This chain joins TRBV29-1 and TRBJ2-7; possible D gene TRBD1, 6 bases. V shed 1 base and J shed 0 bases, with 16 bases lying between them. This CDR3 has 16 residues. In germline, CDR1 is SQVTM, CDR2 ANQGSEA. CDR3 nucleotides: TGCAGCGTTGAAGTTCGCTTGGTAGGGGGCTCCTACGAGCAGTACTTC. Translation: CSVEVRLVGGSYEQYF.

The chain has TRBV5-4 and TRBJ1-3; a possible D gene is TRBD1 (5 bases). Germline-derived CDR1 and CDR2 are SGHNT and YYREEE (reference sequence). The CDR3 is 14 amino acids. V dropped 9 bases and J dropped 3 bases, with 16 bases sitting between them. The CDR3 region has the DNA TGTGCCACCAAAGACAGCGCCCTTGGAAACACCATATATTTT. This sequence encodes CATKDSALGNTIYF. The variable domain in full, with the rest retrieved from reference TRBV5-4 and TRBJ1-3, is ETGVTQSPTHLIKTRGQQVTLRCSSQSGHNTVSWYQQALGQGPQFIFQYYREEENGRGNFPPRFSGLQFPNYSSELNVNALELDDSALYLCATKDSALGNTIYFGEGSWLTVV.

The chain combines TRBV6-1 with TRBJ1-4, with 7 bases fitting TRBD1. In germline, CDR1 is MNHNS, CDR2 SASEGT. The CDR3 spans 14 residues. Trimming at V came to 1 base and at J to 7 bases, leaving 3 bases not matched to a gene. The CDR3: CASSEGGTAEKLFF. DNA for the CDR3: TGTGCCAGCAGTGAAGGAGGGACAGCTGAAAAACTGTTTTTT.

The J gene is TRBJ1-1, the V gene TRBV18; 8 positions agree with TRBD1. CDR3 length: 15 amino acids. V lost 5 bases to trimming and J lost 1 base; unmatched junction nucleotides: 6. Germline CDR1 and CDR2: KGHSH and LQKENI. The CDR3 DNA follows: TGTGCCAGCTCAGCTGCGGGACAGGCGAACACTGAAGCTTTCTTT. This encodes CASSAAGQANTEAFF.

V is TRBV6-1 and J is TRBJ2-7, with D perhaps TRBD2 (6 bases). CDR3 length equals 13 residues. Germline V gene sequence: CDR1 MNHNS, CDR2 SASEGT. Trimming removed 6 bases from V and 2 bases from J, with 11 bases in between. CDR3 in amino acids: CASRASGAYEQYF. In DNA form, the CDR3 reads TGTGCCAGCAGGGCTTCGGGGGCCTACGAGCAGTACTTC.

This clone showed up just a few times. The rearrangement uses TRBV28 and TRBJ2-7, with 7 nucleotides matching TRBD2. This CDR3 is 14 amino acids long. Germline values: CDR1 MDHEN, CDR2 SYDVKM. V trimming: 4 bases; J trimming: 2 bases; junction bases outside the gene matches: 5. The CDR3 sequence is CASSYAGRTYEQYF. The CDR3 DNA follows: TGTGCCAGCAGTTATGCCGGGAGGACCTACGAGCAGTACTTC.

In DNA, the CDR3 is TGTGCCAGCAGCCCGAAGGGACAGGGTAACACTGAAGCTTTCTTT. Amino acid sequence: CASSPKGQGNTEAFF. V usage is TRBV28 and J usage is TRBJ1-1; 9 bases align to TRBD1. In germline, CDR1 is MDHEN, CDR2 SYDVKM. CDR3 length: 15 amino acids. J was trimmed by 2 bases and V by 6 bases; bases with no gene match: 7.

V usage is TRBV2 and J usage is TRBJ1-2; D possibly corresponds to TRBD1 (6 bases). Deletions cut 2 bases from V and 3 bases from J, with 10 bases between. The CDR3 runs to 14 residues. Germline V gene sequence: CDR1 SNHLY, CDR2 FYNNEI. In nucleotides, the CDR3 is TGTGCCAGCAGTGAACGGGGGGCTGACTATGGCTACACCTTC. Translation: CASSERGADYGYTF.

As DNA, the CDR3 is TGTGCCAGCAGCTATAGACAGGGGCCTCAGCCCCAGCATTTT. Its protein is CASSYRQGPQPQHF. This chain joins TRBV2 and TRBJ1-5; 8 positions agree with TRBD1. Germline values: CDR1 SNHLY, CDR2 FYNNEI. The CDR3 is 14 amino acids. Germline trimming cut 6 bases from V and 6 bases from J; bases unmatched to any gene: 7.

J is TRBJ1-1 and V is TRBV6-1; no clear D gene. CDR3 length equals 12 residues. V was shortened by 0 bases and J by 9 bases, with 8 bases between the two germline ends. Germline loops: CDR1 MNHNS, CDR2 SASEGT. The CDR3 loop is CASSEAIGKAFF. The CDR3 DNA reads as TGTGCCAGCAGTGAAGCGATCGGGAAAGCTTTCTTT.

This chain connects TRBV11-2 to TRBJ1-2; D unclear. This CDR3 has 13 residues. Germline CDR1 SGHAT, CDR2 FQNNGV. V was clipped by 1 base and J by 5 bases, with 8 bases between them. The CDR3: CASSLAGRYGYTF. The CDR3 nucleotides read TGTGCCAGCAGCTTAGCAGGTCGATATGGCTACACCTTC.

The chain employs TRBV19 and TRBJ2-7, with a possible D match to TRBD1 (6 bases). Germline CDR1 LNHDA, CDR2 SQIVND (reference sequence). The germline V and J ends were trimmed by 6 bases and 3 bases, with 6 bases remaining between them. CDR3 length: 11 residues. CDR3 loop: CASRQGYEQYF. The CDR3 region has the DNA TGTGCCAGTAGACAGGGCTACGAGCAGTACTTC.

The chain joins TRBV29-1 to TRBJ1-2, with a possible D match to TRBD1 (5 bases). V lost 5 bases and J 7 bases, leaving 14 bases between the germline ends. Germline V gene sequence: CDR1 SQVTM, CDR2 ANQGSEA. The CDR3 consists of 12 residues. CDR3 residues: CSVLGGVCGYTF. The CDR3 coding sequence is TGCAGCGTTTTGGGGGGGGTGTGTGGCTACACCTTC.

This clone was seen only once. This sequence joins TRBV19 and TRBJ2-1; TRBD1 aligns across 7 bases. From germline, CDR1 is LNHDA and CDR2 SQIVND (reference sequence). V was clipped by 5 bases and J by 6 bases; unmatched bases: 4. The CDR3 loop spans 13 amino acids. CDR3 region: CASSLGGTNEQFF. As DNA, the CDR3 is TGTGCCAGTAGTCTAGGGGGCACCAATGAGCAGTTCTTC.